This T cell receptor (beta chain) stems from a study of OX40 agonist ivuxolimab in advanced cancers. Study information: Antecedent anti-PD-1, anti-PD-L1 or anti-CTLA-4 therapy was permissible, with 35% to 40% having received some. Study conclusions and caveats: Low levels of normalized T-cell clonal expansion also appeared in some nonresponders.

This clone was seen only once. Its matching antigen is unknown. Repertoires were generated with immunoSEQ multiplex PCR, while TCRdb's copy carries only in-frame clones and drops some. The sample includes fewer than 70,000 clones, around 93% of them seen just once. The CDR3 has 13 residues. V dropped 9 bases and J dropped 2 bases, with 14 bases sitting between them. Germline V gives CDR1 MNHEY, CDR2 SVGAGI. The chain has TRBV6-5 and TRBJ2-7, with D perhaps TRBD1 or TRBD2 (5 bases each). The clonotype originates from an adult with an advanced solid tumor such as melanoma, head and neck, liver or kidney cancer. Sample: CD4+ or CD8+ T cells sorted from blood, taken in a trial of the OX40 agonist ivuxolimab. The CDR3 reads CARREQAPYEQYF. The CDR3 coding sequence is TGTGCCAGACGGGAACAGGCCCCCTACGAGCAGTACTTC.